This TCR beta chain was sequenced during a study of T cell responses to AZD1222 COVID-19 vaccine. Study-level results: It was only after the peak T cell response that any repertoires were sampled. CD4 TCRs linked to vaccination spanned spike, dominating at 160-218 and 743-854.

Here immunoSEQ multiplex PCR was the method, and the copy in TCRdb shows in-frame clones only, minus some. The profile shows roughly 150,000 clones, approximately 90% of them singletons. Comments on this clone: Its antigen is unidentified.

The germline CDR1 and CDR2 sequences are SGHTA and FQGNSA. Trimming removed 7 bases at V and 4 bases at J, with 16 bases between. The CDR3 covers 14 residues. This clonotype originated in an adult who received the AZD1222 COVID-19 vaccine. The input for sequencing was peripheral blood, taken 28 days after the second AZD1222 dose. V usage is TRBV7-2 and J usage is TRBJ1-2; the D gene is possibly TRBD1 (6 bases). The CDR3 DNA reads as TGTGCCAGCACCCTATTGGGGGGGCCCTATGGCTACACCTTC. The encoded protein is CASTLLGGPYGYTF.